This record concerns one TCR beta chain sequence. Original processing methods: Reference gene primer amplification yielded estimated nucleated cell counts. Libraries were prepared by immunoSEQ multiplex PCR; TCRdb keeps only in-frame clonotypes and omits some of them. That table is the source of V, J and clone size, and D and trimming were worked out from the DNA. Among approximately 500,000 clones, approximately 88% were seen once, and the ten largest hold 1.8%. The data derive from a study of blood T cell repertoires in COVID-19. Sequencing was performed on PBMCs or T cells enriched from blood (not recorded which). The clonotype comes from a middle-aged woman who had recovered from COVID-19.

CDR3 sequence: CASSLTGIHTEAFF. The CDR3 DNA reads TGTGCCAGCAGTCTAACAGGAATACACACTGAAGCTTTCTTT. The chain recombines TRBV28 with TRBJ1-1; D possibly corresponds to TRBD1 (5 bases). V was cut by 5 bases and J by 3 bases, with 13 bases left in between. There are 14 residues in the CDR3. Germline V CDR1 and CDR2: MDHEN, SYDVKM. The variable domain in full, with the rest retrieved from reference TRBV28 and TRBJ1-1, is DVKVTQSSRYLVKRTGEKVFLECVQDMDHENMFWYRQDPGLGLRLIYFSYDVKMKEKGDIPEGYSVSREKKERFSLILESASTNQTSMYLCASSLTGIHTEAFFGQGTRLTVV.